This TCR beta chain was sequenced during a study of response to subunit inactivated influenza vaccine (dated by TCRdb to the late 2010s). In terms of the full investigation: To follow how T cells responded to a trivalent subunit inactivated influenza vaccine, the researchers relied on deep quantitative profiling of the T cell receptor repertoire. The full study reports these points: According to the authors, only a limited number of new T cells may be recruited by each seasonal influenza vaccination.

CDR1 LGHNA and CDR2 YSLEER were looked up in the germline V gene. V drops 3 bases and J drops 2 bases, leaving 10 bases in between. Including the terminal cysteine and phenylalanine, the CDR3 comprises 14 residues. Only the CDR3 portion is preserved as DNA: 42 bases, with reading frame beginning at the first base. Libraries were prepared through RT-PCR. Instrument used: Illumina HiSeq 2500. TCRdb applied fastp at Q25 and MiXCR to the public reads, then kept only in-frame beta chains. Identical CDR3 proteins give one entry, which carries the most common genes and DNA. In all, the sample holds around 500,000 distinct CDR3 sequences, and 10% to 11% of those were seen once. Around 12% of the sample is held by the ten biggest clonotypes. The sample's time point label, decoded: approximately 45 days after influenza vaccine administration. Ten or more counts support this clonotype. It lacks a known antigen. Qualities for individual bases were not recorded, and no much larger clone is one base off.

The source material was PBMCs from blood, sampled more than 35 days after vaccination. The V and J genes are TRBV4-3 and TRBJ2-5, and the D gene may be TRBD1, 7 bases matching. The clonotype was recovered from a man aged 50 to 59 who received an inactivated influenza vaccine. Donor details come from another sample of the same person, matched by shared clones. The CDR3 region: CASSQRDRQETQYF. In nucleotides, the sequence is TGCGCCAGCAGCCAGCGGGACAGACAAGAGACCCAGTACTTC.